Below, 25 T cell receptor beta chains from the same sample are listed, as sequenced in a study of blood T cell repertoires in COVID-19. Using immunoSEQ multiplex PCR, the repertoire was profiled, and TCRdb retains in-frame clones only, with some absent. In the table there are roughly 200,000 clones, more than 80% of which are singletons. Material for sequencing was peripheral blood. These receptors all come from a woman in her sixties or seventies with acute or convalescent COVID-19.

V and J are TRBV5-6 and TRBJ2-7; D might be TRBD2 (5 bases). CDR1 is SGHDT and CDR2 is YYEEEE in the germline V gene. Between the trimmed V and J ends, which lost 2 bases and 6 bases, there was a span of 18 bases. CDR3 length equals 15 residues. CDR3 residues: CASSLARDPPGEQYV. DNA of the CDR3: TGTGCCAGCAGCTTAGCCCGGGATCCACCCGGCGAGCAGTACGTC.

The gene calls are TRBV6-2 or TRBV6-3 and TRBJ2-7; no clear D. The length of the CDR3 is 11 residues. CDR1 MNHEY and CDR2 SVGEGT come from the germline V gene. Trimming left V 4 bases short and J 2 bases short, with 3 bases between. The CDR3 region is CASSFTYEQYF. In DNA, the CDR3 is TGTGCCAGCAGTTTCACCTACGAGCAGTACTTC.

The chain employs TRBV19 and TRBJ1-5; maybe TRBD1 (6 bases). V was shortened by 0 bases and J by 4 bases, with 10 bases between the two germline ends. CDR1 and CDR2 from the germline V gene are LNHDA and SQIVND (reference sequence). This CDR3 spans 15 amino acids. CDR3: CASSIDRGRNQPQHF. The CDR3 nucleotides are TGTGCCAGTAGTATAGACAGGGGAAGAAATCAGCCCCAGCATTTT.

The CDR3 sequence: CASSELRVETQYF. The CDR3 DNA is TGTGCCAGCAGTGAACTGAGGGTGGAGACCCAGTACTTC. The chain has TRBV2 and TRBJ2-5; TRBD2 might be the D (5 bases). This CDR3 spans 13 amino acids. Trimming cost V 2 bases and J 5 bases, with 9 bases left between them. The V gene's germline CDR1 is SNHLY and CDR2 FYNNEI. Supplemented by reference TRBV2 and TRBJ2-5, the full variable domain reads EPEVTQTPSHQVTQMGQEVILRCVPISNHLYFYWYRQILGQKVEFLVSFYNNEISEKSEIFDDQFSVERPDGSNFTLKIRSTKLEDSAMYFCASSELRVETQYFGPGTRLLVL.

The chain combines TRBV10-2 with TRBJ2-1; a possible D gene is TRBD2 (5 bases). V lost 7 bases and J 8 bases, leaving 15 bases between the germline ends. Germline V CDR1 and CDR2: WSHSY, SAAADI. This CDR3 is 13 amino acids long. The DNA of the CDR3 is TGCGCCAGCACGGAGGCCCGCCGGGATGAGCAGTTCTTC. Translation gives CASTEARRDEQFF.

V usage is TRBV6-5 and J usage is TRBJ1-4; TRBD1 is a possible D gene (6 bases). V lost 5 bases and J lost 10, with 17 bases in between. Germline V gives CDR1 MNHEY, CDR2 SVGAGI. This CDR3 comprises 14 residues. In DNA form, the CDR3 reads TGTGCCAGCAGTCCTGACAGGAACGACGTAAAACTGTTTTTT. Residues: CASSPDRNDVKLFF.

V and J are TRBV7-9 and TRBJ1-6, with D possibly TRBD1 on 6 matching bases. The germline CDR1 and CDR2 sequences are SEHNR and FQNEAQ (reference sequence). The CDR3 is made up of 15 amino acids. With 1 base removed from V and 7 bases from J, the gap between germline ends came to 11 bases. CDR3 bases: TGTGCCAGCAGCTTAGTTCAGGGGTGGAATTCACCCCTCCACTTT. As protein: CASSLVQGWNSPLHF.

The J gene is TRBJ2-1, the V gene TRBV10-3; the D gene is possibly TRBD2 (5 bases). Per the germline V gene, CDR1 is ENHRY and CDR2 is SYGVKD. The CDR3 runs 14 residues. V was cut by 10 bases and J by 0 bases, with 13 bases left in between. This CDR3 reads CANGEGSSYNEQFF. The CDR3 DNA follows: TGTGCCAACGGGGAAGGGAGCTCCTACAATGAGCAGTTCTTC.

V is TRBV24-1 and J is TRBJ2-1, with 14 bases that match TRBD2. After removal of 4 bases from V and 12 bases from J, the junction contained 13 bases not matched to a gene. This CDR3 has 17 residues. Looked up from germline, CDR1 is KGHDR and CDR2 is SFDVKD. CDR3 DNA sequence: TGTGCCACCAGTGACACGGGACTAGCGGGAGAGCGGAGGGGGCAGTTCTTC. It translates to CATSDTGLAGERRGQFF.

V is TRBV9 and J is TRBJ1-2; D gene uncertain. V was trimmed by 3 bases and J by 8 bases, leaving 17 bases between them. This CDR3 has 14 residues. Germline lookup yields CDR1 SGDLS and CDR2 YYNGEE. DNA of the CDR3: TGTGCCAGCAGCGGGAGGGATCTACAAGGAGGCTACACCTTC. Its protein product is CASSGRDLQGGYTF.

The genes are TRBV16 and TRBJ1-2, with 10 positions matching TRBD1. The germline V gene has CDR1 KGHSY and CDR2 FQNENV. The V segment lost 0 bases and the J segment 6 bases; nucleotides outside the gene matches: 4. This CDR3 contains 15 residues. CDR3 loop: CASSQSSGQGNGYTF. In nucleotides, the CDR3 is TGTGCCAGCAGCCAATCCTCGGGACAGGGGAATGGCTACACCTTC. The whole variable domain, filled in from reference TRBV16 and TRBJ1-2, reads GEEVAQTPKHLVRGEGQKAKLYCAPIKGHSYVFWYQQVLKNEFKFLISFQNENVFDETGMPKERFSAKCLPNSPCSLEIQATKLEDSAVYFCASSQSSGQGNGYTFGSGTRLTVV.

The rearrangement links TRBV28 to TRBJ1-2; perhaps TRBD1 as D (5 bases). Germline-derived CDR1 and CDR2 are MDHEN and SYDVKM. The germline V and J ends were trimmed by 5 bases and 2 bases, with 18 bases remaining between them. The CDR3 consists of 16 residues. The CDR3 DNA reads TGTGCCAGCAGTAGCCTGGCAGGGCAGGGAAACTATGGCTACACCTTC. Translated, it gives CASSSLAGQGNYGYTF.

The genes are TRBV12-1 and TRBJ2-2; the D call in the table, TRBD1, was not verified against the DNA. TRBV12-1 is assigned pseudogene status. The CDR3 sequence is 19 residues long. The CDR3 coding sequence is TGTGCCAGCAACACAACGGACAGGCTGTCCCCGGGGAGGAGCGGGGAGCTGTTTTTT. It specifies CASNTTDRLSPGRSGELFF.

CDR3 nucleotide sequence: TGTGCCAGCAGCTTGGCCCGGGGGTTAGTGACTGAAGCTTTCTTT. It yields the protein CASSLARGLVTEAFF. This chain joins TRBV5-4 and TRBJ1-1; tentative D call: TRBD1 (5 bases). The CDR3 is 15 residues long. Germline CDR1 SGHNT, CDR2 YYREEE (reference sequence). Trimming removed 0 bases from V and 5 bases from J, with 14 bases in between.

The sample holds a few counts of this clone. This chain connects TRBV5-4 to TRBJ2-7; TRBD2 matches at 10 bases. Germline CDR1 and CDR2: SGHNT and YYREEE (reference sequence). J gave up 0 bases and V 3 bases, and 15 bases lay outside the gene matches. The CDR3 spans 19 residues. The DNA of the CDR3 is TGTGCCAGCAGCTCTGGAACCCGGGCTAGCGGGGGATCCTCCTACGAGCAGTACGTC. Translated, it gives CASSSGTRASGGSSYEQYV.

J is TRBJ2-7 and V is TRBV6-6; 7 bases fit TRBD2. The CDR3 loop spans 15 amino acids. From germline, CDR1 is MNHNY and CDR2 SVGAGI (reference sequence). Unmatched junction bases numbered 9, after V lost 4 bases and J lost 3 bases. Here the CDR3 reads CASSSGLPRDYEQYF. The CDR3 nucleotides read TGTGCCAGCAGTTCGGGACTACCTAGAGACTACGAGCAGTACTTC.

The chain links TRBV24-1 to TRBJ2-5; no firm D call. Germline CDR1 and CDR2: KGHDR and SFDVKD. The CDR3 is made up of 12 amino acids. V was cut by 3 bases and J by 5 bases, with 6 bases left in between. CDR3 nucleotide sequence: TGTGCCACCAGTGATCCTATGGAGACCCAGTACTTC. Amino acid sequence: CATSDPMETQYF.

This clone was found a few times. The J gene is TRBJ2-1, the V gene TRBV4-1; 11 nucleotides match TRBD2. The CDR3 is made up of 18 amino acids. The V gene's germline CDR1 is MGHRA and CDR2 YSYEKL. J was trimmed by 7 bases and V by 0 bases; bases with no gene match: 11. DNA for the CDR3: TGCGCCAGCAGCCAAGATCTGACTAGCGGGACTACGGGGAATGAGCAGTTCTTC. Translation gives CASSQDLTSGTTGNEQFF.

This rearrangement joins TRBV28 to TRBJ1-2; TRBD1 is a possible D gene (6 bases). CDR1 and CDR2 from the germline V gene are MDHEN and SYDVKM. The CDR3 sequence is 12 residues long. The ends were cut back, 9 bases at V and 6 bases at J, with 14 bases in the middle. The CDR3 DNA follows: TGTGCCAGTACGAGGGGGAGGGATGGCTACACCTTC. It encodes CASTRGRDGYTF.

The chain recombines TRBV3-1 (or the pseudogene TRBV3-2) with TRBJ2-5, with D tentatively TRBD1 (5 bases). The V end lost 7 bases, the J end lost 4 bases, and 16 bases lay between the germline ends. Germline-derived CDR1 and CDR2 are LGHDT and YNNKEL (reference sequence). CDR3 length: 14 amino acids. CDR3 loop: CASKGAGFRETQYF. In DNA, the CDR3 is TGTGCCAGCAAAGGGGCAGGGTTCCGAGAGACCCAGTACTTC.

This clone was seen a single time. V usage is TRBV9 and J usage is TRBJ2-1; TRBD2 is a possible D gene (5 bases). Germline CDR1 and CDR2: SGDLS and YYNGEE. The CDR3 totals 15 residues. V gave up 4 bases and J gave up 7 bases, with 18 bases separating them. CDR3 in amino acids: CASSPAPTSLNEQFF. DNA for the CDR3: TGTGCCAGCAGCCCGGCCCCTACTAGTCTTAATGAGCAGTTCTTC.

This clone was detected once. The chain is built from TRBV10-3 and TRBJ1-5; 11 positions agree with TRBD1. From germline, CDR1 is ENHRY and CDR2 SYGVKD. J was trimmed by 4 bases and V by 6 bases; bases with no gene match: 2. The CDR3 sequence is 14 residues long. This chain's CDR3 is CAIRGQGVNQPQHF. For the CDR3, the DNA is TGTGCCATCAGGGGACAGGGGGTAAATCAGCCCCAGCATTTT.

This chain uses TRBV12-3 or TRBV12-4 with TRBJ2-7; 9 bases agree with TRBD1. The junction had 9 bases not matched to a gene; V was cut back by 8 bases and J by 7 bases. This CDR3 contains 13 residues. The CDR3 here is CASSQQGAFEQYF. For the CDR3, the DNA is TGTGCCAGCTCTCAACAGGGGGCCTTTGAGCAGTACTTC.

This chain connects TRBV28 to TRBJ1-6; D not resolved. The CDR3 loop spans 13 amino acids. Germline CDR1 MDHEN, CDR2 SYDVKM. V lost 7 bases and J 4 bases, leaving 8 bases between the germline ends. The CDR3 protein is CASMAVYNSPLHF. The CDR3 DNA is TGTGCCAGCATGGCGGTTTATAATTCACCCCTCCACTTT. Full variable domain (rest looked up from reference TRBV28 and TRBJ1-6): DVKVTQSSRYLVKRTGEKVFLECVQDMDHENMFWYRQDPGLGLRLIYFSYDVKMKEKGDIPEGYSVSREKKERFSLILESASTNQTSMYLCASMAVYNSPLHFGNGTRLTVT.

The V gene is TRBV7-8, the J gene TRBJ2-7; D remains ambiguous. Trimming shortened V by 5 bases and J by 3 bases, and 8 bases separated the two germline ends. CDR1 is SGHVS and CDR2 is FQNEAQ in the germline V gene. The CDR3 length is 12 residues. The CDR3 nucleotides are TGTGCCAGCAGCAACAAAAACTACGAGCAGTACGTC. Protein product: CASSNKNYEQYV.